The 16 T cell receptor beta chains below come from one sample, sequenced in a study of control samples from healthy donors and cancer patients. Repertoires were generated with immunoSEQ multiplex PCR, while TCRdb's copy carries only in-frame clones and drops some. Of fewer than 9,500 clones listed, roughly nine tenths are singletons. The sequenced sample was PBMCs. These receptors were obtained from a man in his fifties or sixties with colorectal cancer.

The CDR3 sequence is CASSQAYYTSSYNSPLHF. CDR3 DNA: TGCGCCAGCAGCCAGGCGTATTATACCAGCTCCTATAATTCACCCCTCCACTTT. V usage is TRBV4-1 and J usage is TRBJ1-6; D remains ambiguous. Germline V lookup: CDR1 MGHRA, CDR2 YSYEKL. CDR3 length equals 18 residues. Deletions cut 3 bases from V and 0 bases from J, with 15 bases between.

This chain links TRBV5-4 with TRBJ1-2; perhaps TRBD1 as D (6 bases). V was shortened by 1 base and J by 4 bases, with 11 bases between the two germline ends. Germline CDR1 is SGHNT and CDR2 is YYREEE (reference sequence). The CDR3 length is 14 residues. Here the CDR3 DNA reads TGTGCCAGCAGCTTGACCGACAGGACCTATGGCTACACCTTC. Translation gives CASSLTDRTYGYTF.

The CDR3 is CAWSSRLPGEPQHF. Here the CDR3 DNA reads TGTGCCTGGAGTTCGAGACTGCCTGGAGAGCCCCAGCATTTT. V usage is TRBV30 and J usage is TRBJ1-5; D is ambiguous. Trimming left V 2 bases short and J 8 bases short, with 16 bases between. Germline CDR1 and CDR2: GTSNPN and SVGIG (reference sequence). This CDR3 is 14 amino acids long.

V usage is TRBV4-3 and J usage is TRBJ1-1; maybe TRBD1 (6 bases). The CDR3 consists of 13 residues. Germline V lookup: CDR1 LGHNA, CDR2 YSLEER. The V and J ends lost 3 bases and 1 base respectively, with 6 bases between them. The CDR3 protein is CASSQTGNTEAFF. CDR3 coding DNA: TGCGCCAGCAGCCAGACAGGGAACACTGAAGCTTTCTTT.

The rearrangement joins TRBV29-1 to TRBJ2-1; TRBD2 matches at 9 bases. The V gene's germline CDR1 is SQVTM and CDR2 ANQGSEA. CDR3 size: 17 residues. V lost 4 bases to trimming and J lost 8 bases; unmatched junction nucleotides: 18. CDR3 nucleotides: TGCAGCGTTGCTCCCCCCCAGCCGGGACTAGCTCTACATGAGCAGTTCTTC. Translating gives CSVAPPQPGLALHEQFF.

The V call is TRBV28, the J call TRBJ2-3; D not certain. Deletions cut 5 bases from V and 0 bases from J, with 18 bases between. The CDR3 runs to 17 residues. The germline CDR1 and CDR2 sequences are MDHEN and SYDVKM. CDR3 nucleotide sequence: TGTGCCAGCAGTCCTCCTTCTATCCAAACTAGCACAGATACGCAGTATTTT. Translated, it gives CASSPPSIQTSTDTQYF.

The chain couples TRBV9 to TRBJ1-3; D uncertain. The CDR3 is made up of 15 amino acids. In germline, CDR1 is SGDLS, CDR2 YYNGEE. V lost 0 bases, J lost 4 bases, and 11 bases lay in between. The CDR3 bases are TGTGCCAGCAGCGTAGAAGGGTCCGTCGGAAACACCATATATTTT. Its protein product is CASSVEGSVGNTIYF.

The V gene is TRBV2, the J gene TRBJ1-1, with D maybe TRBD1 (6 bases). The CDR3 runs to 13 residues. Germline V lookup: CDR1 SNHLY, CDR2 FYNNEI. Trimming removed 5 bases from V and 4 bases from J, with 11 bases in between. The CDR3 region has the DNA TGTGCCAGCAGTCCACGACAGGTCACTGAAGCTTTCTTT. This encodes CASSPRQVTEAFF.

J is TRBJ2-2 and V is TRBV15; D gene unclear. Trimming shortened V by 0 bases and J by 8 bases, and 7 bases separated the two germline ends. The length of the CDR3 is 13 residues. Germline V CDR1 and CDR2: LNHNV, YYDKDF (reference sequence). The CDR3 sequence: CATSREFSGELFF. The CDR3, as DNA: TGTGCCACCAGCAGAGAGTTTTCTGGGGAGCTGTTTTTT.

The chain employs TRBV6-6 and TRBJ2-1; 11 positions match TRBD2. This CDR3 has 20 amino acids. V gave up 6 bases and J gave up 3 bases; unmatched junction bases: 19. Germline CDR1 is MNHNY and CDR2 is SVGAGI (reference sequence). The DNA for the CDR3 is TGTGCCAGCAGCTATCCTCGAGGGACTAGCGGTTTAAAGGGCTACAATGAGCAGTTCTTC. This translates into CASSYPRGTSGLKGYNEQFF.

The CDR3 loop is CASSTGVRGYTF. The CDR3 nucleotides are TGTGCCAGCAGCACAGGGGTTCGCGGCTACACCTTC. This rearrangement joins TRBV6-5 to TRBJ1-2; TRBD1 matches 7 bases. J gave up 8 bases and V 6 bases, and 6 bases lay outside the gene matches. Germline-derived CDR1 and CDR2 are MNHEY and SVGAGI. The CDR3 runs to 12 residues.

The V and J genes are TRBV7-9 and TRBJ2-3, with D perhaps matching TRBD1 (6 bases). Looked up from germline, CDR1 is SEHNR and CDR2 is FQNEAQ (reference sequence). V lost 0 bases and J 1 base, leaving 8 bases between the germline ends. This CDR3 region has 15 residues. The DNA for the CDR3 is TGTGCCAGCAGCTTAGCGGGGGCCCGCACAGATACGCAGTATTTT. Protein: CASSLAGARTDTQYF.

The V and J genes are TRBV5-6 and TRBJ2-1; no definite D call. CDR3 length: 15 residues. The germline CDR1 and CDR2 sequences are SGHDT and YYEEEE. V shed 0 bases and J shed 0 bases, with 7 bases lying between them. CDR3: CASSLGPYSYNEQFF. In DNA, the CDR3 is TGTGCCAGCAGCTTGGGCCCCTACTCCTACAATGAGCAGTTCTTC.

The chain combines TRBV7-2 with TRBJ2-7; possibly TRBD2 for D (5 bases). V shed 3 bases and J shed 2 bases, with 17 bases lying between them. The CDR3 totals 16 residues. Germline CDR1 is SGHTA and CDR2 is FQGNSA. The CDR3, as DNA: TGTGCCAGCAGCTTGATCCTAGCCCTACCGCCCTACGAGCAGTACTTC. It yields the protein CASSLILALPPYEQYF.

For the CDR3, the DNA is TGTGCCAGCAGCCCCGGGACAGCGCAAGAGACCCAGTACTTC. It translates to CASSPGTAQETQYF. This chain uses TRBV2 with TRBJ2-5; TRBD1 matches at 7 bases. The CDR3 runs to 14 residues. Germline V gives CDR1 SNHLY, CDR2 FYNNEI. The V segment lost 6 bases and the J segment 2 bases; nucleotides outside the gene matches: 6.

The rearrangement links TRBV9 to TRBJ2-1; the match to TRBD1 covers 10 bases. Germline CDR1 and CDR2: SGDLS and YYNGEE. This CDR3 spans 15 amino acids. Germline trimming cut 4 bases from V and 7 bases from J; bases unmatched to any gene: 8. This CDR3 is CASSPGQGVYNEQFF. CDR3 in DNA: TGTGCCAGCAGCCCTGGACAGGGGGTTTATAATGAGCAGTTCTTC.